This T cell receptor (beta chain) originates from a study of blood T cells in healthy people across ages. Combining a sample-barcoded 5' primer with a J-beta primer mix, a second PCR ran for roughly 7 to 11 cycles. TCRdb fed the 5' RACE reads into MiXCR, producing one record per CDR3 protein. The data contain under 850,000 distinct CDR3 sequences, around 34% of them seen just once; the ten biggest clones take up 10% to 15%. The trim removed 0 bases at V and 5 bases at J, leaving 4 bases unmatched. This CDR3 comprises 14 residues. Germline loops: CDR1 GTSNPN, CDR2 SVGIG (reference sequence). The clonotype was recovered from a man younger than 30 in good health. The genes are TRBV30 and TRBJ2-7; 10 nucleotides line up with TRBD1. Sample: blood. The CDR3 here is CAWSVTGQGNEQYF. The DNA of the CDR3 is TGTGCCTGGAGTGTGACGGGACAGGGGAACGAGCAGTACTTC.